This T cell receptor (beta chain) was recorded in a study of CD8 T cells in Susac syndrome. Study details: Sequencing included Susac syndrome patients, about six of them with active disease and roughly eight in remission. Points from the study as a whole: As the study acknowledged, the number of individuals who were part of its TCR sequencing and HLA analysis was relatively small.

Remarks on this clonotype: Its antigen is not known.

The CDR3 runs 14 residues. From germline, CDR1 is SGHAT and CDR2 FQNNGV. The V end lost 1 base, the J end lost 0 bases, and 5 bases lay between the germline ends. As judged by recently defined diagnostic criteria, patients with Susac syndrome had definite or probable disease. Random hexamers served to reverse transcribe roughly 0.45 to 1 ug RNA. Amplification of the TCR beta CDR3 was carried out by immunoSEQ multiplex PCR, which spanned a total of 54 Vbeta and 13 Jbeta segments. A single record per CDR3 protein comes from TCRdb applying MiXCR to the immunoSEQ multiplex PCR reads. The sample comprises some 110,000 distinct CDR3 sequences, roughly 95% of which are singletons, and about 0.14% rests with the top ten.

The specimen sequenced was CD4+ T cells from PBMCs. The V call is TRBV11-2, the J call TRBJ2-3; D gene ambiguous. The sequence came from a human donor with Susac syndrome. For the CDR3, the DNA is TGTGCCAGCAGCTTAGGACCTAGCACAGATACGCAGTATTTT. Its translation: CASSLGPSTDTQYF.